This section outlines one T cell receptor beta chain sequence together with its context. Additional DNA sequences in this sample encode the identical CDR3. These data are taken from a study of shared clonotypes between healthy human individuals. TCRdb's table, derived via immunoSEQ multiplex PCR, lists solely in-frame clones and lacks some. Altogether 2 million to 2.5 million clones are present, about nine tenths being singletons, with the ten largest covering approximately 0.41%. Germline V gives CDR1 SGHTA, CDR2 FQGTGA. This CDR3 comprises 13 residues. J gave up 7 bases and V 4 bases, and 3 bases lay outside the gene matches.

The chain is built from TRBV7-3 and TRBJ1-2; 10 nucleotides agree with TRBD1. The sequence was obtained from a man younger than 35 in good health. Some clones in this sample may be carry-over from other donors' samples. The material sequenced was naive CD4+ T cells from PBMCs. Stated subset: CD45RA+ positively selected. CDR3 loop: CASSSGQGGGYTF. As DNA, the CDR3 is TGTGCCAGCAGCTCCGGACAGGGGGGTGGCTACACCTTC.